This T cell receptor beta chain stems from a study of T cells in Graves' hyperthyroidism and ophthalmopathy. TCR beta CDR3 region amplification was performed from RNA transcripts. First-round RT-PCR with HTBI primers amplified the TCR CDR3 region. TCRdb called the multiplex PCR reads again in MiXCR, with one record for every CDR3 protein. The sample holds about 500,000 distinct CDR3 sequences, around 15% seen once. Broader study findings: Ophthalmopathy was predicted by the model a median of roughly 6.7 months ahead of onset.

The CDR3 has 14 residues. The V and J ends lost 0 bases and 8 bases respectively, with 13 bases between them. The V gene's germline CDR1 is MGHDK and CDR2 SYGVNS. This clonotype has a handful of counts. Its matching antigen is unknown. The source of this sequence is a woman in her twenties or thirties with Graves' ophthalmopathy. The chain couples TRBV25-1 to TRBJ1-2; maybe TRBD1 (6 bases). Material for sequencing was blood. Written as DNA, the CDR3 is TGTGCCAGCAGTGAATATGGAGGGGGGGGAGGCTACACCTTC. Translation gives CASSEYGGGGGYTF.